These 25 T cell receptor beta chains were all obtained from the same sample, sequenced in a study of somatic mutations in cytotoxic T cells in rheumatoid arthritis. Sequenced by immunoSEQ multiplex PCR; TCRdb stores in-frame clones only, minus some. The sample carries about 10,000 clones, under 80% recorded once. The sample taken for sequencing was CD8+ T cells sorted from blood. The receptors originated from a man aged 45-65 years in good health.

The chain employs TRBV28 and TRBJ1-2; D ambiguous. The V end was cut by 7 bases, the J end by 4 bases, with 13 bases between. Germline CDR1 MDHEN, CDR2 SYDVKM. CDR3 length: 13 amino acids. CDR3 residues: CASTIGRGYGYTF. The CDR3 region has the DNA TGTGCCAGCACCATCGGACGGGGCTATGGCTACACCTTC.

This clone has only a few counts. This chain connects TRBV9 to TRBJ2-5; 7 nucleotides agree with TRBD2. The CDR3 spans 15 residues. Germline loops: CDR1 SGDLS, CDR2 YYNGEE. With V trimmed by 1 base and J by 2 bases, 5 bases remained unmatched. CDR3 sequence reads: CASSVSSGRQETQYF. CDR3 bases: TGTGCCAGCAGCGTATCTAGCGGACGTCAAGAGACCCAGTACTTC.

This clone has only one observation. V usage is TRBV5-4 and J usage is TRBJ2-2; D may be TRBD1 (6 bases). The CDR3 totals 16 residues. Germline V gives CDR1 SGHNT, CDR2 YYREEE (reference sequence). V was shortened by 0 bases and J by 7 bases, with 16 bases between the two germline ends. CDR3 in DNA: TGTGCCAGCAGCTTGGCAGGGGCGGGTGGTATCGGGGAGCTGTTTTTT. It is translated as CASSLAGAGGIGELFF.

In this sample, this clone turned up once. The rearrangement links TRBV7-2 to TRBJ2-3; D possibly corresponds to TRBD2 (6 bases). Germline-derived CDR1 and CDR2 are SGHTA and FQGNSA. CDR3 length: 15 residues. V lost 2 bases and J lost 7, with 16 bases in between. CDR3 region: CASSLYGGVQNTQYF. The CDR3 coding sequence is TGTGCCAGCAGCTTATATGGAGGGGTACAGAATACGCAGTATTTT.

The CDR3 here is CASSVAVGKGAHGYGYTF. The CDR3 DNA is TGTGCCAGCAGCGTAGCTGTGGGTAAGGGGGCGCACGGCTATGGCTACACCTTC. The J gene is TRBJ1-2, the V gene TRBV9; 7 bases agree with TRBD1. The CDR3 is 18 amino acids. V was clipped by 0 bases and J by 4 bases; unmatched bases: 15. In germline, CDR1 is SGDLS, CDR2 YYNGEE.

The chain's CDR3 is CASLDRGPSSYNEQFF. The CDR3 DNA sequence: TGTGCCAGCCTAGACAGGGGCCCAAGCTCCTACAATGAGCAGTTCTTC. The chain has TRBV27 and TRBJ2-1; the match to TRBD1 covers 8 bases. V shed 8 bases, J shed 0 bases, and the junction held 9 bases outside the gene matches. Per germline, CDR1 MNHEY and CDR2 SMNVEV (reference sequence). The CDR3 runs 16 residues.

The chain has TRBV14 and TRBJ2-3; 10 bases are shared with TRBD2. The CDR3 sequence is 19 residues long. J was trimmed by 4 bases and V by 1 base; bases with no gene match: 14. The germline V gene has CDR1 SGHDN and CDR2 FVKESK. CDR3 sequence reads: CASSQVVASSGGAADTQYF. The DNA of the CDR3 is TGTGCCAGCAGCCAAGTCGTCGCCTCGAGCGGGGGGGCAGCAGATACGCAGTATTTT.

This chain uses TRBV6-1 with TRBJ2-7; D remains unclear. V lost 2 bases, J lost 6 bases, and 8 bases lay in between. CDR3 length equals 12 residues. Germline CDR1 is MNHNS and CDR2 is SASEGT. The CDR3: CASSEMPREQYF. CDR3 DNA sequence: TGTGCCAGCAGTGAAATGCCGCGCGAGCAGTACTTC.

This clone has just a few counts. The chain is built from TRBV4-3 and TRBJ1-1; D may be TRBD1 (5 bases). Trimming shortened V by 0 bases and J by 6 bases, and 14 bases separated the two germline ends. Per germline, CDR1 LGHNA and CDR2 YSLEER. CDR3 length equals 15 residues. Here the CDR3 reads CASSQDGQGLAEAFF. The CDR3 coding sequence is TGCGCCAGCAGCCAAGATGGGCAGGGCTTGGCTGAAGCTTTCTTT.

The chain couples TRBV27 to TRBJ2-5, with 9 bases aligning to TRBD1. The closer fit of TRBJ2-7 to the DNA end suggests the J call may be wrong. Per the germline V gene, CDR1 is MNHEY and CDR2 is SMNVEV (reference sequence). The CDR3 contains 14 residues. For the CDR3, the DNA is TGTGCCAGCAGACCCGGGACAGGGACCTACGAGCAGTACTTC. Encoded protein: CASRPGTGTYEQYF.

Turning to this clone: Other DNA variants within this sample encode the same CDR3. This rearrangement joins TRBV7-6 to TRBJ2-2; a possible D gene is TRBD1 (5 bases). Germline V gene data show CDR1 as SGHVS and CDR2 as FNYEAQ. V was shortened by 2 bases and J by 6 bases, with 13 bases between the two germline ends. CDR3 length: 15 residues. Here the CDR3 reads CASSLRTHEPGELFF. The CDR3 DNA sequence: TGTGCCAGCAGCTTAAGGACACACGAGCCCGGGGAGCTGTTTTTT.

CDR3 sequence (DNA): TGCGCCAGCAGCCAAGCCCTAACGACAGGGACCTACACCGGGGAGCTGTTTTTT. It translates to CASSQALTTGTYTGELFF. The chain employs TRBV4-3 and TRBJ2-2; TRBD1 aligns across 7 bases. The CDR3 loop spans 18 amino acids. V trimming: 1 base; J trimming: 3 bases; junction bases outside the gene matches: 11. Per germline, CDR1 LGHNA and CDR2 YSLEER.

The V call is TRBV29-1, the J call TRBJ2-1; D is perhaps TRBD2 (7 bases). V gave up 7 bases and J gave up 6 bases, with 19 bases separating them. The CDR3 is 14 amino acids. Germline assignment: CDR1 SQVTM and CDR2 ANQGSEA. This CDR3 reads CSAPWGGLINEQFF. The CDR3 DNA sequence: TGCAGCGCCCCATGGGGGGGCCTAATCAATGAGCAGTTCTTC.

This chain joins TRBV28 and TRBJ1-2; tentatively, D is TRBD1 (6 bases). This CDR3 region has 13 residues. Trimming took off 6 bases at V and 12 bases at J, with 20 bases between the two ends. CDR1 and CDR2 (germline): MDHEN, SYDVKM. The CDR3 DNA reads TGTGCCAGCAGCCTCCTGGGTTCGAGGGACAACACCTTC. This encodes CASSLLGSRDNTF.

The V and J genes are TRBV6-6 and TRBJ1-5, with a weak D call TRBD1 (6 bases). This CDR3 region has 15 residues. V was shortened by 6 bases and J by 3 bases, with 15 bases between the two germline ends. CDR1 is MNHNY and CDR2 is SVGAGI in the germline V gene (reference sequence). The CDR3 protein is CASSLSDSTNQPQHF. The CDR3 region has the DNA TGTGCCAGCAGCCTCTCGGACAGCACCAATCAGCCCCAGCATTTT.

This clone was recorded once. This chain joins TRBV11-3 and TRBJ2-7; 10 bases map to TRBD1. The junction had 6 bases not matched to a gene; V was cut back by 0 bases and J by 7 bases. In germline, CDR1 is SGHNT, CDR2 YENEEA. CDR3 length: 15 amino acids. CDR3 protein: CASSLDGTGDGEQYF. CDR3 DNA sequence: TGTGCCAGCAGCTTAGATGGGACAGGGGACGGGGAGCAGTACTTC.

The chain couples TRBV16 to TRBJ1-2; D ambiguous. Germline CDR1 reads KGHSY; CDR2 reads FQNENV. The V and J ends lost 4 bases and 3 bases respectively, with 18 bases between them. The CDR3 is made up of 16 amino acids. The CDR3: CASSPGYVGSYYGYTF. The CDR3 DNA reads TGTGCCAGCAGCCCTGGTTACGTTGGGAGCTACTATGGCTACACCTTC.

The rearrangement uses TRBV28 and TRBJ2-1; TRBD2 is a possible D gene (6 bases). Germline CDR1 and CDR2: MDHEN and SYDVKM. V lost 3 bases and J lost 0, with 15 bases in between. This CDR3 comprises 17 residues. CDR3 DNA: TGTGCCAGCAGTTTTCCTCCTGCGGGGACCTCCTACAATGAGCAGTTCTTC. Its translation: CASSFPPAGTSYNEQFF.

The chain is built from TRBV29-1 and TRBJ1-1; the D gene is possibly TRBD1 (5 bases). Trimming pared 6 bases from V and 1 base from J, leaving 9 bases between. CDR3 length: 12 amino acids. CDR1 SQVTM and CDR2 ANQGSEA come from the germline V gene. CDR3: CSVDGGNTEAFF. The CDR3 DNA is TGCAGCGTGGACGGGGGGAACACTGAAGCTTTCTTT.

J is TRBJ2-7 and V is TRBV9; tentatively, D is TRBD1 (6 bases). Germline values: CDR1 SGDLS, CDR2 YYNGEE. This CDR3 spans 15 amino acids. The germline V and J ends were trimmed by 4 bases and 3 bases, with 17 bases remaining between them. As DNA, the CDR3 is TGTGCCAGCAGCATTAGAGGGGGTGCGAGCTACGAGCAGTACTTC. Its protein is CASSIRGGASYEQYF.

The chain has TRBV14 and TRBJ2-1; 9 nucleotides agree with TRBD2. This CDR3 has 16 amino acids. The J segment lost 4 bases and the V segment lost 0 bases, leaving 4 bases of the junction unmatched. CDR1 is SGHDN, CDR2 FVKESK, per germline. Here the CDR3 reads CASSQDLAGIYNEQFF. In nucleotides, the CDR3 is TGTGCCAGCAGCCAAGACCTAGCGGGGATTTACAATGAGCAGTTCTTC.

CDR3 nucleotides: TGTGCCAGCAGCCAAGGGGCAGTTGATAATGAAAAACTGTTTTTT. Translated, it gives CASSQGAVDNEKLFF. The rearrangement links TRBV14 to TRBJ1-4; no firm D call. This CDR3 has 15 amino acids. V was trimmed by 1 base and J by 4 bases, leaving 10 bases between them. Germline V CDR1 and CDR2: SGHDN, FVKESK.

The rearrangement joins TRBV28 to TRBJ2-7; D might be TRBD1 (6 bases). Germline assignment: CDR1 MDHEN and CDR2 SYDVKM. This CDR3 is 15 amino acids long. Deletions cut 3 bases from V and 0 bases from J, with 12 bases between. CDR3 DNA: TGTGCCAGCAGTTTTAGACGACAGGCCTCCTACGAGCAGTACTTC. Translated: CASSFRRQASYEQYF.

The rearrangement links TRBV13 to TRBJ2-5; D is unclear. CDR3 length: 13 residues. V lost 2 bases and J 2 bases, leaving 6 bases between the germline ends. Germline CDR1 PRHDT, CDR2 FYEKMQ (reference sequence). The CDR3 bases are TGTGCCAGCAGCTTACCAGGACAAGAGACCCAGTACTTC. It encodes CASSLPGQETQYF.

The chain has TRBV9 and TRBJ2-3; D possibly corresponds to TRBD2 (6 bases). The CDR3 extends over 12 amino acids. V dropped 3 bases and J dropped 8 bases, with 10 bases sitting between them. The germline CDR1 and CDR2 sequences are SGDLS and YYNGEE. The CDR3 nucleotides read TGTGCCAGCAGCGCTACTAGCCCTACGCAGTATTTT. Translated: CASSATSPTQYF.